This TCR beta chain was retrieved from a study of blood T cell repertoires in COVID-19. This clone is a singleton in its sample. The V segment lost 6 bases and the J segment 0 bases; nucleotides outside the gene matches: 4. Germline CDR1 and CDR2: LNHDA and SQIVND (reference sequence). This CDR3 is built from 14 residues. Method: immunoSEQ multiplex PCR; TCRdb's copy keeps in-frame clones and lacks some. The sample holds some 320,000 clones; approximately 89% are singletons and the top ten take more than 9.5%. The chain employs TRBV19 and TRBJ1-1; 7 nucleotides line up with TRBD1. This clonotype originated in a woman in her 30s with COVID-19, enrolled during active disease. Sequenced material: peripheral blood. The CDR3 DNA reads TGTGCCAGTAGCACGACAGGGCTGAACACTGAAGCTTTCTTT. Protein product: CASSTTGLNTEAFF.